These T cell receptor beta chains were read from a single sample in a study of shared clonotypes between healthy human individuals. Libraries were prepared by immunoSEQ multiplex PCR; TCRdb keeps only in-frame clonotypes and omits some of them. The profile shows approximately 710,000 clones, less than 95% of them singletons. The specimen was memory CD8+ T cells from PBMCs. The source is a man younger than 35 in good health. Some clones in this sample may be carry-over from other donors' samples. The CDR3 runs from the conserved cysteine through the conserved F or W. A D gene is named only where the DNA matches it firmly. Size is omitted from some rows. Given values are once, few, many or a class for expanded clones.

clone_size j_call d_call v_call cdr3_nt cdr3_aa
. TRBJ2-7 TRBD1 TRBV19 TGTGCCAGTAGTCCCCGACAGGGGATCATGTACGAGCAGTACTTC CASSPRQGIMYEQYF
. TRBJ2-7 . TRBV5-6 TGTGCCAGCAGCCCCGGACAGTCCGACGAGCAGTACTTC CASSPGQSDEQYF
. TRBJ1-5 . TRBV6-5 TGTGCCAGCAGTTACTCCGCAGGGGCTCTCTTGCCCCAGCATTTT CASSYSAGALLPQHF
. TRBJ2-7 TRBD1 TRBV7-9 TGTGCCAGCAGCCCCGGGACAGGATACTACGAGCAGTACTTC CASSPGTGYYEQYF
. TRBJ1-4 . TRBV27 TGTGCCAGCAGTACTGGAGGTAATGAAAAACTGTTTTTT CASSTGGNEKLFF
. TRBJ2-7 . TRBV10-2 TGCGCCAGCAGTCCCTTGGAATCCTACGAGCAGTACTTC CASSPLESYEQYF
. TRBJ2-7 . TRBV5-1 TGCGCCAGCAGCTTGGCGAGCAGGGTGAACGAGCAGTACTTC CASSLASRVNEQYF
. TRBJ2-7 . TRBV19 TGTGCCAGTAGTATGGGAGGTTTCGGCTCCTACGAGCAGTACTTC CASSMGGFGSYEQYF
. TRBJ1-3 TRBD1 TRBV4-3 TGCGCCAGCAGCCAAGGGACAGGGGTCGGAAACACCATATATTTT CASSQGTGVGNTIYF
. TRBJ2-7 . TRBV6-5 TGTGCCAGCAGGAACGGGATCTACTACGAGCAGTCCTTC CASRNGIYYEQSF
. TRBJ2-1 TRBD1 TRBV6-1 TGTGCCAGCAGTGCGTTGACAGGGGCCTACAATGAGCAGTTCTTC CASSALTGAYNEQFF
. TRBJ1-5 . TRBV6-1 TGTGCCAGCTTTACCAGGGGACTTAATCAGCCCCAGCATTTT CASFTRGLNQPQHF
. TRBJ1-1 . TRBV18 TGTGCCAGCTCACCACCGAGGGGGATAACCAGGGGGAACACTGAAGCTTTCTTT CASSPPRGITRGNTEAFF
. TRBJ2-3 . TRBV28 TGTGCCAGCAGTTTAGGGGCGACGGGAACAGATACGCAGTATTTT CASSLGATGTDTQYF
. TRBJ2-3 . TRBV9 TGTGCCAGCAGCAGGGGAGGGGGGCGCGGCACAGATACGCAGTATTTT CASSRGGGRGTDTQYF
. TRBJ1-1 . TRBV28 TGTGCCAGCAGTTTAGCAGCGAACACTGAAGCTTTCTTT CASSLAANTEAFF
. TRBJ2-7 . TRBV5-1 TGCGCCAGCAGCTTGGGGTCAGACCTGACCTACGAGCAGTACTTC CASSLGSDLTYEQYF
. TRBJ2-2 . TRBV13 TGTGCCAGCAGCTTAGAGTTTACCGGGGAGCTGTTTTTT CASSLEFTGELFF
once TRBJ2-5 TRBD2 TRBV28 TGTGCCAGCAGTTTACGAGGACTAGCGGAGACCCAGTACTTC CASSLRGLAETQYF
. TRBJ2-3 TRBD1 TRBV5-5 TGTGCCAGCAGCCCGGGACAGTTAAACACAGATACGCAGTATTTT CASSPGQLNTDTQYF
. TRBJ2-1 . TRBV7-9 TGTGCCAGCAGCTCCGGGGGGCGAGATGAGCAGTTCTTC CASSSGGRDEQFF
. TRBJ2-1 TRBD1 TRBV13 TGTGCCAGCAGACCGGGACAGGGGGTTTACTACAATGAGCAGTTCTTC CASRPGQGVYYNEQFF
. TRBJ1-5 . TRBV27 TGTGCCAGCAGTTTCGGGGGTCAGAATCAGCCCCAGCATTTT CASSFGGQNQPQHF
. TRBJ2-7 . TRBV30 TGTGCCTCATTAGGGGGAGTGTACGAGCAGTACTTC CASLGGVYEQYF
. TRBJ1-3 . TRBV5-1 TGCGCCAGCAGCTTGGATGAGTGGCGAGGAAACACCATATATTTT CASSLDEWRGNTIYF
. TRBJ2-4 . TRBV27 TGTGCCAGCAGTCCCCCAGGGGTACCCAAAAACATTCAGTACTTC CASSPPGVPKNIQYF
. TRBJ2-3 TRBD2 TRBV7-8 TGTGCCAGCAGCTTAGCGTTGACGGGAGGGCGGGAAGATACGCAGTATTTT CASSLALTGGREDTQYF
. TRBJ2-1 . TRBV7-9 TGTGCCTCCCGAGGGGAAGAGGGAGCTTCTGCCTACAATGAGCAGTTCTTC CASRGEEGASAYNEQFF
. TRBJ2-5 . TRBV6-5 TGTGCCAGCAGCCAGGACTACCAAGAGACCCAGTACTTC CASSQDYQETQYF
. TRBJ2-2 . TRBV27 TGTGCCAGCAGTTTAGGGTACACCGGGGAGCTGTTTTTT CASSLGYTGELFF
. TRBJ2-1 . TRBV7-9 TGTGCCAGCAGCCCTCCCAGCGAGAAGCAGTTCTTC CASSPPSEKQFF
. TRBJ1-1 . TRBV9 TGTGCCAGCAGCGTAGCAGGGACGGAAGCTTTCTTT CASSVAGTEAFF
. TRBJ1-5 TRBD1 TRBV5-1 TGCGCCAGCAGCTCCCACAGGGGGAACGTTTATCAGCCCCAGCATTTT CASSSHRGNVYQPQHF
. TRBJ2-7 . TRBV5-4 TGTGCCAGCAGCTTGGACGGGAGTATCTCCTACGAGCAGTACTTC CASSLDGSISYEQYF
. TRBJ2-7 . TRBV11-2 TGTGCCAGCAGCTTAGATCGAGGGCCGCACTTC CASSLDRGPHF
once TRBJ2-1 TRBD2 TRBV4-2 TGTGCCAGCAGCCAAGAAGGGGCTAGCGGATTGGGAAATGAGCAGTTCTTC CASSQEGASGLGNEQFF
. TRBJ2-3 . TRBV7-3 TGTGCCAGCAGCCCTTGGACACACGGCTCGGAAGATACGCAGTATTTT CASSPWTHGSEDTQYF
. TRBJ2-1 . TRBV5-1 TGCGCCAGCAGCTTGGAAGATAATGAGCAGTTCTTC CASSLEDNEQFF
. TRBJ2-2 . TRBV5-1 TGCGCCAGCAGCTTGGAAGGGCCCGGGGAGCTGTTTTTT CASSLEGPGELFF
. TRBJ2-3 . TRBV19 TGTGCCAGTAGTGAGCGCACAGATACGCAGTATTTT CASSERTDTQYF
. TRBJ2-7 . TRBV6-5 TGTGCCAGCAGTTACTCGTGGGGCTACGAGCAGTACTTC CASSYSWGYEQYF
. TRBJ2-3 . TRBV18 TGTGCCAGCTCACCTGGGCGGGACACAGATACGCAGTATTTT CASSPGRDTDTQYF
. TRBJ2-7 . TRBV27 TGTGCCAGCAGCTTCGGAATGCCCTACGAGCAGTACTTC CASSFGMPYEQYF
. TRBJ2-2 TRBD1 TRBV9 TGTGCCAGCAGCGAATCCCTAGTCGGACAGGGAGACGCTACCGGGGAGCTGTTTTTT CASSESLVGQGDATGELFF
. TRBJ2-5 TRBD2 TRBV5-4 TGTGCCAGCAGCGACCTAGCGGGCGGAGAGACCCAGTACTTC CASSDLAGGETQYF
. TRBJ1-3 TRBD1 TRBV9 TGTGCCAGCAGCGACCGGGACAGCTCTGGAAACACCATATATTTT CASSDRDSSGNTIYF
few TRBJ2-1 TRBD2 TRBV13 TGTGCCAGCAGCCAGGGACTAGTGGGTTTTGGTGAGCAGTTCTTC CASSQGLVGFGEQFF
. TRBJ2-1 TRBD2 TRBV2 TGTGCCAGCAGTCCAACGCATACTAGCGGGAGGTCCAATGAGCAGTTCTTC CASSPTHTSGRSNEQFF
. TRBJ1-1 . TRBV5-1 TGCGCCAGCAGTTCGACAGTCAGGGACACTGAAGCTTTCTTT CASSSTVRDTEAFF
. TRBJ2-7 TRBD2 TRBV29-1 TGCAGCGTTTGGCGGGAGGAGTCCTACGAGCAGTACTTC CSVWREESYEQYF